This record covers a single T cell receptor (beta chain). This clonotype was found a few times. The specificity of this receptor is unknown. No quality values exist for individual bases; no much larger clone is one base distant. The intended sense of this specimen's treatment or condition label: approximately nine-day PBMC culture with coronavirus spike peptide pools or control peptides (ViraFEST assay). The study used the ViraFEST assay, which expanded antigen-specific T cells with peptide pools and then identified expanded clonotypes by TCR sequencing. The convalescent patients' positive SARS-CoV-2 PCR tests were from March to December 2020, which was before the Alpha, Beta and Delta variants emerged in the United States. More than 1.5 million PBMCs per well were cultured in IMDM with roughly 5.2% human AB serum and approximately 10 IU/ml IL-2, plus 10 ug/ml peptide pools. Half of the culture medium was replaced with fresh IL-2-containing medium on days 3 and 7. Once the cells had been in culture for around ten days, the EasySep CD4+ T cell isolation kit was used to isolate CD4+ T cells by negative selection. Ficoll-Paque Plus gradient centrifugation was used to isolate PBMCs from whole blood, and the isolated PBMCs were then either used fresh or cryopreserved at -140C. Triplicate wells were generally used for each culture condition.

Via the germline V gene, CDR1 is MDHEN and CDR2 SYDVKM. Trimming removed 5 bases from V and 6 bases from J; the gene matches leave 7 bases unexplained. Reading from cysteine to phenylalanine, the CDR3 counts 14 amino acids. Here the CDR3 DNA is all that survives: 42 bases in frame from base 1. Library preparation was by PCR. DNA from cultured CD4+ T cells underwent TCR sequencing with the Oncomine TCR Beta short-read assay at the Johns Hopkins FTIC core. The QIAamp micro DNA kit was used to extract genomic DNA from the cultured CD4+ T cells. The Oncomine TCR Beta libraries from cultured CD4+ T cells were pooled using unique dual indexes and then sequenced on an Illumina iSeq 100. On the study's bioinformatics: Non-productive sequences were filtered out, and CDR3s that did not start with C, did not end with F or W, or were shorter than 7 amino acids were discarded. The MANAFEST web application was used to identify antigen-specific clonotypes by comparing peptide-stimulated wells against reference wells and other culture wells. For a clone to be called positive, the clone needed an FDR below 0.05, an odds ratio above 5, and a productive frequency above 0.1% in at least two of three replicate wells. A clonotype was classed as cross-reactive if the clonotype showed significant expansion both in SARS-CoV-2 spike wells and in at least one common cold coronavirus spike condition. Similarity between CDR3 sequences was evaluated in R version 3.6.1 using Levenshtein distances (stringdist) and unrooted phylogenetic trees (ape). Using fastp at Q25 and MiXCR, TCRdb reprocessed the public reads and kept productive beta chains. CDR3 protein sequences are deduplicated, and each keeps its most common genes and DNA. The V and J calls here are based on TCRdb, not the publication. The sample contains tens of thousands of distinct CDR3 sequences, about 60% of them found a single time. The top ten clonotypes cover 6.5% to 8% of the sample.

These data come from a study of vaccination and CD4 T cells after COVID-19 (dated by TCRdb to 2022 to 2024). Broadly, across the study: SARS-CoV-2 positivity had been established in the convalescent patients by nasal swab PCR, and mild disease was recorded in roughly 9 of these patients and severe disease in one. Post-vaccine blood samples were taken a median of about 70 days after the second vaccine dose, with a range of 14 to 241 days. Participants got two doses of the Pfizer-BioNTech BNT162b2 vaccine (n=8) or two doses of the Moderna mRNA-1273 vaccine (n=2). In control cultures, a CEFX viral epitope pool was used as positive control, an HIV-1 Nef peptide pool was used as negative control, or no peptide was added. Post-COVID blood samples were collected from convalescent patients a median of roughly 100 days after diagnosis, with a range of roughly 30 to 170 days. In more than eight COVID-19 convalescent patients and several infection-naive healthy vaccine recipients, researchers compared the spike-specific CD4+ TCR repertoire from before mRNA vaccination with the repertoire from after. Six males and four females were included in the convalescent cohort, with two Hispanic individuals, seven Caucasians, two Asians and one multiracial person represented. The cultures were stimulated with overlapping spike peptide pools from SARS-CoV-2 and from the common cold coronaviruses HCoV-NL63, HCoV-OC43 and HCoV-229E.

Study-wide findings and limitations: In convalescent patients, nearly all vaccine-specific clones (304 of 307) were found to be mono-reactive for SARS-CoV-2 spike rather than cross-reactive with common cold coronaviruses. The number of convalescent patients in the study was relatively small, and the study did not examine early timepoints following natural infection. The median count of SARS-CoV-2-reactive clonotypes went up from 20 to 25 after infection to 30 to 40 after vaccination, although the change was not significant. Among convalescent patients, a median approximately 88% of the SARS-CoV-2-reactive clones seen after vaccination appeared only after vaccination, which suggests priming specific to the vaccine.

Recombination joined TRBV28 with TRBJ1-5, with 7 bases aligning to TRBD1. This receptor was identified in a human donor who had recovered from COVID-19. Input material: CD4+ T cells from blood, cultured in vitro. The DNA is as follows: TGTGCCAGCAGTCCTCTGGACAGGAGTCAGCCCCAGCATTTT. Its translation reads: CASSPLDRSQPQHF.